What follows are 26 T cell receptor beta chains derived from one specimen sequenced in a study of identical twins. TCRdb re-called the 5' RACE reads with MiXCR, one entry per CDR3 protein. The repertoire consists of about 900,000 distinct CDR3 sequences, with around 12% occurring once and the leading ten covering about 1.6%. These same data were also listed under a study on yellow fever vaccine responses in identical twins.

The sequenced material came from PBMCs. These receptors originate from a woman aged 18-29 years in good health.

The chain links TRBV28 to TRBJ2-1; D ambiguous. Trimming removed 5 bases at V and 3 bases at J, with 11 bases between. This CDR3 comprises 14 residues. The germline gives CDR1 MDHEN, CDR2 SYDVKM. CDR3 loop: CASSGSNLYNEQFF. The CDR3 DNA reads as TGTGCCAGCAGTGGAAGTAACCTCTACAATGAGCAGTTCTTC.

This chain uses TRBV5-1 with TRBJ2-3, with 10 positions matching TRBD2. This CDR3 has 18 amino acids. V shed 0 bases and J 4 bases; nucleotides not matched to a gene: 11. Germline V gives CDR1 SGHRS, CDR2 YFSETQ. For the CDR3, the DNA is TGCGCCAGCAGCTTGGGTTTGAGGCTAGCGGGGGCCTCAGATACGCAGTATTTT. Amino acids: CASSLGLRLAGASDTQYF.

This clonotype was observed a few times. The chain carries TRBV7-6 and TRBJ2-2, with a tentative D call TRBD2 (5 bases). V lost 6 bases, J lost 7 bases, and 9 bases lay in between. Per germline, CDR1 SGHVS and CDR2 FNYEAQ. The CDR3 totals 12 residues. The CDR3 DNA is TGTGCCAGCAGAAATCGGGGCGGGGAGCTGTTTTTT. Translated: CASRNRGGELFF. Full variable domain (remainder filled in from reference TRBV7-6 and TRBJ2-2): GAGVSQSPRYKVTKRGQDVALRCDPISGHVSLYWYRQALGQGPEFLTYFNYEAQQDKSGLPNDRFSAERPEGSISTLTIQRTEQRDSAMYRCASRNRGGELFFGEGSRLTVL.

This clonotype was detected a few times. This chain links TRBV5-1 with TRBJ1-1, with no clear D. Trimming pared 2 bases from V and 4 bases from J, leaving 6 bases between. The CDR3 is 12 residues long. The germline CDR1 and CDR2 sequences are SGHRS and YFSETQ. CDR3 amino acids: CASSFNRTEAFF. The DNA of the CDR3 is TGCGCCAGCAGCTTCAATCGCACTGAAGCTTTCTTT.

The CDR3 nucleotides read TGTGCCAGCTCGGGACTACCCCTGGGCAATGAGCAGTTCTTC. Translating it yields CASSGLPLGNEQFF. This sequence joins TRBV19 and TRBJ2-1, with 7 bases aligning to TRBD2. The CDR3 contains 14 residues. Germline loops: CDR1 LNHDA, CDR2 SQIVND (reference sequence). V dropped 9 bases and J dropped 6; count of bases not matched to a gene: 11.

This chain uses TRBV20-1 with TRBJ2-7; 8 nucleotides match TRBD2. Germline CDR1 and CDR2: DFQATT and SNEGSKA (reference sequence). The CDR3 extends over 17 amino acids. V shed 0 bases, J shed 1 base, and the junction held 11 bases outside the gene matches. The CDR3 region is CSARDLLAEGGSYEQYF. Written as DNA, the CDR3 is TGCAGTGCTAGAGATCTACTAGCGGAGGGAGGGTCCTACGAGCAGTACTTC.

There are many counts of this clonotype. This chain joins TRBV12-3 or TRBV12-4 and TRBJ1-4, with D possibly being TRBD1 (5 bases). The CDR3 has 15 residues. The V end was cut by 8 bases, the J end by 5 bases, with 18 bases between. CDR3 region: CASGSAAGVNEKLFF. The CDR3 region has the DNA TGTGCCAGCGGGAGCGCCGCGGGGGTAAATGAAAAACTGTTTTTT.

This clonotype was counted a few times. The chain joins TRBV6-5 to TRBJ1-3; TRBD1 matches at 11 bases. The CDR3 totals 15 residues. J lost 4 bases, V lost 2 bases, and 1 base had no gene match. In germline, CDR1 is MNHEY, CDR2 SVGAGI. As DNA, the CDR3 is TGTGCCAGCAGTTACCGGACAGGGGGCGGAAACACCATATATTTT. Translated: CASSYRTGGGNTIYF.

This clonotype has a count of ten or more. The genes are TRBV12-3 or TRBV12-4 and TRBJ2-7, with a possible D match to TRBD2 (6 bases). The CDR3 contains 14 residues. V lost 4 bases to trimming and J lost 0 bases, with 10 bases between them. As DNA, the CDR3 is TGTGCCAGCAGTTATGGAGGGACCTCCTACGAGCAGTACTTC. Protein product: CASSYGGTSYEQYF.

The V call is TRBV20-1, the J call TRBJ2-7; tentatively, D is TRBD1 (5 bases). Deletions cut 0 bases from V and 4 bases from J, with 10 bases between. The CDR3 is 13 amino acids. CDR1 is DFQATT, CDR2 SNEGSKA, per germline (reference sequence). The CDR3 region is CSARDLQAYEQYV. The CDR3 region has the DNA TGCAGTGCTAGAGATTTACAGGCGTACGAGCAGTACGTC.

The chain uses TRBV10-1 and TRBJ2-3; D gene uncertain. The CDR3 consists of 16 residues. The V end lost 0 bases, the J end lost 0 bases, and 10 bases lay between the germline ends. The V gene's germline CDR1 is WNHNN and CDR2 SYGVQD (reference sequence). CDR3 DNA sequence: TGCGCCAGCAGTGAGTCTTACGGATCCAGCACAGATACGCAGTATTTT. It specifies CASSESYGSSTDTQYF.

The chain joins TRBV4-1 to TRBJ2-3; 7 bases match TRBD1. V shed 4 bases and J 6 bases; nucleotides not matched to a gene: 10. Germline values: CDR1 MGHRA, CDR2 YSYEKL. This CDR3 is built from 15 residues. The DNA of the CDR3 is TGCGCCAGCAGCCCTACGGACAGGCCCCGGGATACGCAGTATTTT. This translates into CASSPTDRPRDTQYF.

This chain connects TRBV4-1 to TRBJ2-1, with D unresolved. V lost 2 bases and J lost 8, with 16 bases in between. CDR1 and CDR2 from the germline V gene are MGHRA and YSYEKL. This CDR3 region has 15 residues. CDR3 nucleotides: TGCGCCAGCAGCCAAACGGGCCTCTACCTCGATGAGCAGTTCTTC. Residues: CASSQTGLYLDEQFF.

V is TRBV6-5 and J is TRBJ2-1, with 7 positions matching TRBD2. This CDR3 region has 17 residues. V lost 4 bases to trimming and J lost 0 bases; unmatched junction nucleotides: 9. Germline values: CDR1 MNHEY, CDR2 SVGAGI. This CDR3 is CASSSSLAESSYNEQFF. The DNA of the CDR3 is TGTGCCAGCAGTTCATCCCTAGCGGAGAGCTCCTACAATGAGCAGTTCTTC.

In its sample, this clonotype was seen a few times. CDR3 region: CSASLLAGTQETQYF. CDR3 sequence (DNA): TGCAGTGCCTCTCTACTAGCGGGGACTCAAGAGACCCAGTACTTC. The rearrangement joins TRBV20-1 to TRBJ2-5, with 10 bases fitting TRBD2. The CDR3 loop spans 15 amino acids. V trimming: 6 bases; J trimming: 2 bases; junction bases outside the gene matches: 9. CDR1 and CDR2 from the germline V gene are DFQATT and SNEGSKA (reference sequence).

As concerns this clonotype: One end of the junction is discordant with germline, which a read error may explain. The V gene is TRBV2, the J gene TRBJ2-7; tentative D call: TRBD2 (5 bases). This CDR3 region has 11 residues. From germline, CDR1 is SNHLY and CDR2 FYNNEI. The CDR3 DNA reads TGTGCCAGCAGCGAAGCGGTGATCAAGGACTTC. Its protein is CASSEAVIKDF.

In its sample, this clonotype was seen a few times. The chain carries TRBV20-1 and TRBJ1-1; no reliable D call. The germline gives CDR1 DFQATT, CDR2 SNEGSKA (reference sequence). V was trimmed by 7 bases and J by 0 bases, leaving 21 bases between them. CDR3 length: 16 amino acids. The CDR3 here is CSVWRELPWMNTEAFF. The CDR3 region has the DNA TGCAGTGTGTGGAGGGAGTTGCCATGGATGAACACTGAAGCTTTCTTT.

The sample holds a few counts of this clonotype. This sequence joins TRBV20-1 and TRBJ1-2; the D is unclear. The CDR3 totals 18 residues. V lost 0 bases and J 0 bases, leaving 20 bases between the germline ends. Germline CDR1 reads DFQATT; CDR2 reads SNEGSKA (reference sequence). The CDR3 coding sequence is TGCAGTGCTAGAGATGAACCCCCCGGTTCCTCCGCTAACTATGGCTACACCTTC. This codes for CSARDEPPGSSANYGYTF.

This clonotype has ten or more counts. The rearrangement links TRBV20-1 to TRBJ1-5, with 7 positions matching TRBD1. The CDR3 is 14 residues long. Trimming at V came to 3 bases and at J to 6 bases, leaving 8 bases not matched to a gene. The germline CDR1 and CDR2 sequences are DFQATT and SNEGSKA (reference sequence). The CDR3 protein is CSASSDRDSQPQHF. The CDR3 nucleotides read TGCAGTGCTAGTTCAGACAGGGATAGTCAGCCCCAGCATTTT.

This clonotype showed up just a few times. This CDR3 reads CASSSLQGPNEQFF. The CDR3 nucleotides read TGTGCCAGCAGTTCCCTTCAGGGGCCAAATGAGCAGTTCTTC. The V and J genes are TRBV12-3 or TRBV12-4 and TRBJ2-1, with D possibly TRBD1 on 6 matching bases. CDR3 size: 14 residues. V was trimmed by 4 bases and J by 7 bases, leaving 14 bases between them.

This clonotype was detected a few times. The CDR3 nucleotides are TGTGCCACCAGTGATAGGGCCTCGGGAACAGATACGCAGTATTTT. It translates to CATSDRASGTDTQYF. The rearrangement uses TRBV24-1 and TRBJ2-3, with a weak D call TRBD2 (5 bases). V lost 3 bases, J lost 3 bases, and 12 bases lay in between. The CDR3 loop spans 15 amino acids. Germline lookup yields CDR1 KGHDR and CDR2 SFDVKD.

This chain links TRBV4-2 with TRBJ1-1; D not resolved. Trimming took 2 bases from V and 4 from J, leaving 26 bases between them. The CDR3 is 19 amino acids. In germline, CDR1 is LGHNA, CDR2 YNFKEQ. The CDR3, as DNA: TGTGCCAGCAGCCAACGTTCTTCGACGGCTCCTCCGATGAGCACTGAAGCTTTCTTT. Protein product: CASSQRSSTAPPMSTEAFF.

V is TRBV2 and J is TRBJ1-5, with D possibly TRBD1 on 6 matching bases. Germline CDR1 is SNHLY and CDR2 is FYNNEI. The V end lost 4 bases, the J end lost 7 bases, and 17 bases lay between the germline ends. CDR3 length: 15 amino acids. CDR3 bases: TGTGCCAGCAGTGGTCTAGGCCTTAGGGGGCAGCCCCAGCATTTT. Amino acids: CASSGLGLRGQPQHF.

This clonotype has only a few counts. This sequence joins TRBV6-5 and TRBJ2-5; 14 positions agree with TRBD2. V was clipped by 2 bases and J by 5 bases; unmatched bases: 4. The CDR3 totals 16 residues. Germline CDR1 and CDR2: MNHEY and SVGAGI. The CDR3 loop is CASSYAGTSGGETQYF. The CDR3 DNA reads as TGTGCCAGCAGTTACGCCGGGACTAGCGGGGGCGAGACCCAGTACTTC.

The chain couples TRBV7-9 to TRBJ2-2; D is tentatively TRBD1 or TRBD2 (5 bases each). The V gene lost 4 bases and the J gene lost 4 bases, with 13 bases spanning the gap. Germline-derived CDR1 and CDR2 are SEHNR and FQNEAQ (reference sequence). This CDR3 has 15 amino acids. CDR3 nucleotides: TGTGCCAGCAGCTGGACCGGGGCCCTCACCGGGGAGCTGTTTTTT. Protein sequence: CASSWTGALTGELFF.

This clonotype was picked up a small number of times. The V and J genes are TRBV15 and TRBJ1-6; the D gene is possibly TRBD1 (6 bases). V was shortened by 2 bases and J by 4 bases, with 18 bases between the two germline ends. The CDR3 runs 18 residues. CDR1 and CDR2 from the germline V gene are LNHNV and YYDKDF (reference sequence). The CDR3 nucleotides read TGTGCCACCAGCAGAACAACAGGGTCCCTAAATTATAATTCACCCCTCCACTTT. It encodes CATSRTTGSLNYNSPLHF.